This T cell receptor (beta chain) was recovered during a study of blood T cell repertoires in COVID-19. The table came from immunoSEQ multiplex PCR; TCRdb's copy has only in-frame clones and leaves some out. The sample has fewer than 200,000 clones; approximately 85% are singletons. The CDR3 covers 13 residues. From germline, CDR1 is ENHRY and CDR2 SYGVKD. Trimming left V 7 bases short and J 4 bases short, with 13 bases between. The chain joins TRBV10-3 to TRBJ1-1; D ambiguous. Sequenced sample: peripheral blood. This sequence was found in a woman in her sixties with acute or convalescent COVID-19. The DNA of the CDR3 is TGTGCCATCAAGAGGAAGACCGGCACTGAAGCTTTCTTT. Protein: CAIKRKTGTEAFF.